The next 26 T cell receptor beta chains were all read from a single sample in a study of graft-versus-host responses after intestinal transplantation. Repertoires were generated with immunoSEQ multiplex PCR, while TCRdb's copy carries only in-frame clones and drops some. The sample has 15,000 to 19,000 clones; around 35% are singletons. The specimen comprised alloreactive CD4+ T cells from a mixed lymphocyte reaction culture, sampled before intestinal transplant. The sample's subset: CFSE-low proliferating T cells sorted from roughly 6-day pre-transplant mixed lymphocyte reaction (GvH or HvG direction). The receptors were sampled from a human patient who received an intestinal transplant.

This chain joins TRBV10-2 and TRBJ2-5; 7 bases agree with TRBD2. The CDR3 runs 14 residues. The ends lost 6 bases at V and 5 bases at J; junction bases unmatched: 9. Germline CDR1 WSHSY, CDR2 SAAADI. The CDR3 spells CASRTSWPMETQYF. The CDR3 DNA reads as TGCGCCAGCAGGACTAGCTGGCCCATGGAGACCCAGTACTTC.

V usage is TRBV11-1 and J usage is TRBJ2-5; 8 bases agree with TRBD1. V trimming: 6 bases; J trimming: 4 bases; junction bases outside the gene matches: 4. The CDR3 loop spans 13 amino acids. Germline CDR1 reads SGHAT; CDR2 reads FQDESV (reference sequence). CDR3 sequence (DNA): TGTGCCAGCAGTTTGACAGGGGTAGAGACCCAGTACTTC. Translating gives CASSLTGVETQYF.

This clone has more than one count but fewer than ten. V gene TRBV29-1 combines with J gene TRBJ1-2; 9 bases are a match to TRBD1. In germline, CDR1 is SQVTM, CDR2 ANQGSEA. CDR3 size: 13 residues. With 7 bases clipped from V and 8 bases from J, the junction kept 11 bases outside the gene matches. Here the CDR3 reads CSASQGARSGYTF. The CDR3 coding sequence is TGCAGCGCCTCACAGGGGGCGCGAAGCGGCTACACCTTC.

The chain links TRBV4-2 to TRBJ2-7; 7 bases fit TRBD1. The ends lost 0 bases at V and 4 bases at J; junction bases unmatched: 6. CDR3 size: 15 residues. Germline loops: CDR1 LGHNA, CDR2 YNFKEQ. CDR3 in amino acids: CASSQEGQAIYEQYF. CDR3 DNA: TGTGCCAGCAGCCAAGAAGGACAGGCGATTTACGAGCAGTACTTC.

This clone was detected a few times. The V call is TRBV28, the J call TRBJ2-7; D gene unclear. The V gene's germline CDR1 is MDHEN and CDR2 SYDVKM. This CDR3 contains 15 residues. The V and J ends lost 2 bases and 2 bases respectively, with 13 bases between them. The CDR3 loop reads CASSLLGLKTYEQYF. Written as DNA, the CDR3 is TGTGCCAGCAGTTTACTCGGGCTTAAAACCTACGAGCAGTACTTC.

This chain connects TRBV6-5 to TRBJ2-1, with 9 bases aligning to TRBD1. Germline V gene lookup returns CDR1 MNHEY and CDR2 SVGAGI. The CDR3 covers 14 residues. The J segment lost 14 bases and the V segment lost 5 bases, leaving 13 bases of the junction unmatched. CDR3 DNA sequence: TGTGCCAGCAGTCCTGACAGGGGGGGGTTAGTGAAGTTCTTC. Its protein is CASSPDRGGLVKFF.

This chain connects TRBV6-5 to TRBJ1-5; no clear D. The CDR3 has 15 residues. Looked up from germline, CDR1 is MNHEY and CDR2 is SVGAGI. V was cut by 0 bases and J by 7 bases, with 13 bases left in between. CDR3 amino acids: CASSYSIPAHQPQHF. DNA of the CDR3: TGTGCCAGCAGTTACTCGATTCCGGCACACCAGCCCCAGCATTTT.

The CDR3 spells CASTMPGGGYEQYF. The CDR3 bases are TGTGCCAGCACCATGCCAGGGGGCGGGTACGAGCAGTACTTC. The rearrangement joins TRBV5-5 to TRBJ2-7; 8 bases map to TRBD1. The CDR3 is 14 residues long. CDR1 SGHKS and CDR2 YYEKEE come from the germline V gene (reference sequence). J was trimmed by 4 bases and V by 6 bases; bases with no gene match: 9.

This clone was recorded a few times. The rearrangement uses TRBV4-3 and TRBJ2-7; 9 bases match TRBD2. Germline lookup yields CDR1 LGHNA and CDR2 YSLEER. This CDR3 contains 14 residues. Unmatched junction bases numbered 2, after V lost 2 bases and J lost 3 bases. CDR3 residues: CASSQTTSGYEQYF. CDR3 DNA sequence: TGCGCCAGCAGCCAAACGACTAGCGGCTACGAGCAGTACTTC.

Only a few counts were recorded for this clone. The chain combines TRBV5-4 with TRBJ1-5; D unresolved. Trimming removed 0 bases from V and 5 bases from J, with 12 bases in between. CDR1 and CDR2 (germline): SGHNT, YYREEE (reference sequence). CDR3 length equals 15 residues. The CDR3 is CASSLGPARDQPQHF. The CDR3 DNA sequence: TGTGCCAGCAGCTTGGGGCCCGCGAGGGATCAGCCCCAGCATTTT.

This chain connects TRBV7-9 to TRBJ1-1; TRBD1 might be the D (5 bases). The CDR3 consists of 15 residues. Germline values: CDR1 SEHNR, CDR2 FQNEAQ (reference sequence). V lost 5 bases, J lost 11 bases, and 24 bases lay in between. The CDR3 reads CASSQGMEGRAVAFF. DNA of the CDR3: TGTGCCAGCAGCCAAGGGATGGAGGGGAGGGCTGTCGCTTTCTTT.

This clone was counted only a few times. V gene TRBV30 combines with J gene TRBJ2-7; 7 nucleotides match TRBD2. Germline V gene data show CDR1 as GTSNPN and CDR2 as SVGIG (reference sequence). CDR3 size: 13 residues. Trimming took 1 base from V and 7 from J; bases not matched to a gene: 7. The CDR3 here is CAWSGAGWWEQYF. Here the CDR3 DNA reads TGTGCCTGGAGTGGAGCGGGATGGTGGGAGCAGTACTTC.

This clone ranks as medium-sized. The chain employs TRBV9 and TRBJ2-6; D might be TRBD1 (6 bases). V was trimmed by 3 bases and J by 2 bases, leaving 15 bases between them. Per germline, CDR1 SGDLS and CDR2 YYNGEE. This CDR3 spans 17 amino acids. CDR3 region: CASSGRSGDTGANVLTF. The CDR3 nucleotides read TGTGCCAGCAGCGGCAGGTCAGGGGATACTGGGGCCAACGTCCTGACTTTC. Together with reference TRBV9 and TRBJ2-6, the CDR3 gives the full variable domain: DSGVTQTPKHLITATGQRVTLRCSPRSGDLSVYWYQQSLDQGLQFLIQYYNGEERAKGNILERFSAQQFPDLHSELNLSSLELGDSALYFCASSGRSGDTGANVLTFGAGSRLTVL.

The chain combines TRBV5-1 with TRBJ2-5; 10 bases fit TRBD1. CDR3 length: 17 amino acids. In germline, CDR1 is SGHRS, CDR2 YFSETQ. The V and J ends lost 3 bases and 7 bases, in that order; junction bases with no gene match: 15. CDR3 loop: CASSSDRGPYSRRTQYF. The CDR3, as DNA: TGCGCCAGCAGCTCTGACAGGGGGCCATACAGCCGTCGGACCCAGTACTTC.

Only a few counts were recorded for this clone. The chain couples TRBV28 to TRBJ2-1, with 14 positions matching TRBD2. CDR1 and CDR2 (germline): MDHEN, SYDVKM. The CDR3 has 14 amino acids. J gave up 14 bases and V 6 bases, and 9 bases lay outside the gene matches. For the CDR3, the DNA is TGTGCCAGCAGCCGTACCGGGACTAGCGGGAGAGAGTTCTTC. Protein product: CASSRTGTSGREFF.

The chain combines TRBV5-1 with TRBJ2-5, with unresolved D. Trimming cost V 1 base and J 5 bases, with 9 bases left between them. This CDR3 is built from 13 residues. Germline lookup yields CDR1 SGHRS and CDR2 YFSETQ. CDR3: CASSLFGDETQYF. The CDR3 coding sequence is TGCGCCAGCAGCTTGTTTGGGGATGAGACCCAGTACTTC.

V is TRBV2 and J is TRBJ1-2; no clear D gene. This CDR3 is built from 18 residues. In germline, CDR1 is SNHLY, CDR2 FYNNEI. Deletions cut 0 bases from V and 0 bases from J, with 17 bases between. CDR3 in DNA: TGTGCCAGCAGTGAAGCGCTCTTTGCAGCCCTAGCTAACTATGGCTACACCTTC. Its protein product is CASSEALFAALANYGYTF.

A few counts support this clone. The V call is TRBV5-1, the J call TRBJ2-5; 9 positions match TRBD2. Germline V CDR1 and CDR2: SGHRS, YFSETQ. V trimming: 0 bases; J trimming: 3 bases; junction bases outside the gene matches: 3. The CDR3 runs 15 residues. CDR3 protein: CASSLVAGDKETQYF. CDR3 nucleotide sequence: TGCGCCAGCAGCTTGGTAGCGGGGGATAAAGAGACCCAGTACTTC.

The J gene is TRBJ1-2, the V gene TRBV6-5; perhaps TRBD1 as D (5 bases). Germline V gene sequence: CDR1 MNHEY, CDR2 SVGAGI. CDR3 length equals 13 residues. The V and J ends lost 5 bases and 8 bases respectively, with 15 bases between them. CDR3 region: CASSPGRLGGYTF. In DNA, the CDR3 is TGTGCCAGCAGTCCGGGACGTTTGGGCGGCTACACCTTC.

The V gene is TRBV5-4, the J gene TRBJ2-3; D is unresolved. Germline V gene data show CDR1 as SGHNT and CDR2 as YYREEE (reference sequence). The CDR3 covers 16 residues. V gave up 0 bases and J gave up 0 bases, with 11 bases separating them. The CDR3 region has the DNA TGTGCCAGCAGCTTGGATCCGGTGACTAGCACAGATACGCAGTATTTT. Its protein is CASSLDPVTSTDTQYF.

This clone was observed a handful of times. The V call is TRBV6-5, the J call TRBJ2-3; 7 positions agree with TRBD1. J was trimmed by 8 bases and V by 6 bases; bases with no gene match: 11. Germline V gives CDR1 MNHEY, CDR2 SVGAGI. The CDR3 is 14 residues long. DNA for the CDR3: TGTGCCAGCAGGATACAGGGGAGTGCGGGTACGCAGTATTTT. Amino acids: CASRIQGSAGTQYF.

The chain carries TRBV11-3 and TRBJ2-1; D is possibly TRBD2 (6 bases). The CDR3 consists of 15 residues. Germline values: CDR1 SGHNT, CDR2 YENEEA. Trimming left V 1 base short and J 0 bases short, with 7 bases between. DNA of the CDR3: TGTGCCAGCAGCTTAGTCGGGAGCTCCTACAATGAGCAGTTCTTC. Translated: CASSLVGSSYNEQFF. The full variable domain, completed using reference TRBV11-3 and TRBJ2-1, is EAGVVQSPRYKIIEKKQPVAFWCNPISGHNTLYWYLQNLGQGPELLIRYENEEAVDDSQLPKDRFSAERLKGVDSTLKIQPAELGDSAVYLCASSLVGSSYNEQFFGPGTRLTVL.

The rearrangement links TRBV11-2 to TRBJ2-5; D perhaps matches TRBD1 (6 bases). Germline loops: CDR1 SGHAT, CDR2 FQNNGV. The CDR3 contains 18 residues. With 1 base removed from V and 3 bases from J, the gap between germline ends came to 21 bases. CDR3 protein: CASSLGAVTGTRKETQYF. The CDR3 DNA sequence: TGTGCCAGCAGCTTAGGCGCCGTCACCGGGACAAGAAAAGAGACCCAGTACTTC.

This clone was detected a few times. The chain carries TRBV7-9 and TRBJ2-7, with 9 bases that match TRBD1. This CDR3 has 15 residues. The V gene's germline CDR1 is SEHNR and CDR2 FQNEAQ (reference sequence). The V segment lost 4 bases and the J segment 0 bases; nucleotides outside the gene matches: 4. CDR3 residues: CASSSWGQGSYEQYF. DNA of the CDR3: TGTGCCAGCAGCTCCTGGGGACAGGGCTCCTACGAGCAGTACTTC.

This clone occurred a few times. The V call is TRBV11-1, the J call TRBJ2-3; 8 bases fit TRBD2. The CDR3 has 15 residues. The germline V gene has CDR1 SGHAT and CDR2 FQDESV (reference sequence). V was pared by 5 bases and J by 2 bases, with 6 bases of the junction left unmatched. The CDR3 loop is CASSKLAGTTDTQYF. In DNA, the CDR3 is TGTGCCAGCAGCAAGTTAGCGGGGACCACAGATACGCAGTATTTT.

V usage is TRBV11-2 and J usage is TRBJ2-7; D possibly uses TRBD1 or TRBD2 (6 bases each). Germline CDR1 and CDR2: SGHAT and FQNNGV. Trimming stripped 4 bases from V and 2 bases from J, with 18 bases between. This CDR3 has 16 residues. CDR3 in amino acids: CASSSGVRQVPYEQYF. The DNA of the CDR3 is TGTGCCAGCAGCTCGGGGGTTCGACAGGTACCCTACGAGCAGTACTTC.